The 24 T cell receptor beta chains listed next were all sequenced from one sample in a study of T cell responses to AZD1222 COVID-19 vaccine. Method: immunoSEQ multiplex PCR; TCRdb's copy keeps in-frame clones and lacks some. In the table there are around 28,000 clones, about 89% of which are singletons. Specimen: peripheral blood, collected on day 0 of AZD1222 vaccination. The receptors come from an adult in good health.

The J gene is TRBJ2-2, the V gene TRBV6-5; the match to TRBD2 covers 7 bases. Germline loops: CDR1 MNHEY, CDR2 SVGAGI. The CDR3 sequence is 14 residues long. V trimming: 5 bases; J trimming: 1 base; junction bases outside the gene matches: 1. CDR3 in amino acids: CASSPGGNTGELFF. CDR3 in DNA: TGTGCCAGCAGTCCGGGAGGGAACACCGGGGAGCTGTTTTTT.

The V call is TRBV15, the J call TRBJ2-1; D is perhaps TRBD1 or TRBD2 (5 bases each). Germline-derived CDR1 and CDR2 are LNHNV and YYDKDF (reference sequence). The CDR3 contains 15 residues. V was cut by 0 bases and J by 7 bases, with 13 bases left in between. DNA for the CDR3: TGTGCCACCAGCAGAGATCCGGGCAGGGAGAATGAGCAGTTCTTC. This translates into CATSRDPGRENEQFF.

V gene TRBV24-1 combines with J gene TRBJ2-5; D is unresolved. Trimming shortened V by 9 bases and J by 6 bases, and 16 bases separated the two germline ends. Germline assignment: CDR1 KGHDR and CDR2 SFDVKD. This CDR3 comprises 13 residues. The CDR3 here is CATQQTAEKTQYF. CDR3 nucleotide sequence: TGTGCCACCCAGCAGACTGCCGAAAAGACCCAGTACTTC.

This rearrangement joins TRBV27 to TRBJ2-7; 11 nucleotides match TRBD1. CDR1 is MNHEY, CDR2 SMNVEV, per germline (reference sequence). The CDR3 runs 13 residues. Trimming took 6 bases from V and 7 from J; bases not matched to a gene: 5. The CDR3 loop reads CASRRTGGREQYF. The CDR3 DNA is TGTGCCAGCAGAAGGACAGGGGGCAGAGAGCAGTACTTC.

This clone was detected a few times. A junction boundary mismatches the germline segment, possibly from a read error. V usage is TRBV20-1 and J usage is TRBJ2-1; D remains unclear. This CDR3 is built from 11 residues. Germline assignment: CDR1 DFQATT and CDR2 SNEGSKA (reference sequence). The CDR3 DNA follows: TGCAGTGCCGATGCGGTGGCGGAACCGATCTTC. Encoded protein: CSADAVAEPIF.

This clone turned up a few times. V gene TRBV5-4 combines with J gene TRBJ2-3; no definite D call. The CDR3 is 14 residues long. Trimming stripped 0 bases from V and 1 base from J, with 6 bases between. Germline V gene lookup returns CDR1 SGHNT and CDR2 YYREEE (reference sequence). The CDR3 nucleotides read TGTGCCAGCAGCTTGGCGCAAGGCACAGATACGCAGTATTTT. It is translated as CASSLAQGTDTQYF.

This clone was detected once. The V call is TRBV30, the J call TRBJ2-1; 16 positions match TRBD2. The germline V gene has CDR1 GTSNPN and CDR2 SVGIG (reference sequence). CDR3 length: 17 amino acids. The trim removed 3 bases at V and 5 bases at J, leaving 7 bases unmatched. CDR3 nucleotides: TGTGCCTGGAGGGGACTAGCGGGAGGGAAAATAAACAATGAGCAGTTCTTC. This codes for CAWRGLAGGKINNEQFF.

The chain recombines TRBV6-5 with TRBJ1-5, with 9 bases that match TRBD1. This CDR3 is 16 amino acids long. Germline V lookup: CDR1 MNHEY, CDR2 SVGAGI. V was pared by 4 bases and J by 6 bases, with 10 bases of the junction left unmatched. DNA for the CDR3: TGTGCCAGCAGTTCTCAACAGGGGGCGGGTTTTCAGCCCCAGCATTTT. Its protein product is CASSSQQGAGFQPQHF.

V is TRBV11-2 and J is TRBJ2-7; 7 bases map to TRBD2. From germline, CDR1 is SGHAT and CDR2 FQNNGV. V shed 6 bases, J shed 1 base, and the junction held 12 bases outside the gene matches. The CDR3 runs 16 residues. Here the CDR3 reads CASRPTTGGGSYEQYF. The CDR3 region has the DNA TGTGCCAGCAGGCCAACTACGGGGGGTGGGTCCTACGAGCAGTACTTC. The full variable domain, rest sourced from reference TRBV11-2 and TRBJ2-7, is EAGVAQSPRYKIIEKRQSVAFWCNPISGHATLYWYQQILGQGPKLLIQFQNNGVVDDSQLPKDRFSAERLKGVDSTLKIQPAKLEDSAVYLCASRPTTGGGSYEQYFGPGTRLTVT.

V and J are TRBV12-3 or TRBV12-4 and TRBJ2-7; TRBD1 agrees at 7 bases. The V and J ends lost 6 bases and 3 bases, in that order; junction bases with no gene match: 5. The CDR3 is made up of 13 amino acids. The CDR3 region has the DNA TGTGCCAGCAGGAGGACAGGCCTCTACGAGCAGTACTTC. Its protein is CASRRTGLYEQYF.

V is TRBV3-1 (or the pseudogene TRBV3-2) and J is TRBJ2-2; D is undetermined. This CDR3 is built from 16 residues. V shed 1 base and J shed 5 bases, with 14 bases lying between them. CDR1 and CDR2 from the germline V gene are LGHDT and YNNKEL (reference sequence). Here the CDR3 DNA reads TGTGCCAGCAGCCAAGGGGGTGGCGGTAGAACCGGGGAGCTGTTTTTT. This gives the protein CASSQGGGGRTGELFF.

The gene calls are TRBV6-5 and TRBJ1-3; no reliable D call. CDR1 is MNHEY and CDR2 is SVGAGI in the germline V gene. V lost 5 bases and J lost 0, with 11 bases in between. The CDR3 covers 15 residues. This CDR3 is CASSPTLRSGNTIYF. CDR3 in DNA: TGTGCCAGCAGTCCGACATTGCGCTCTGGAAACACCATATATTTT.

The chain carries TRBV5-6 and TRBJ2-4, with D perhaps matching TRBD2 (6 bases). V lost 4 bases and J lost 3, with 11 bases in between. The V gene's germline CDR1 is SGHDT and CDR2 YYEEEE. The CDR3 runs 14 residues. CDR3: CASSPQGLKNIQYF. The CDR3 DNA reads as TGTGCCAGCAGCCCCCAGGGACTCAAAAACATTCAGTACTTC.

The rearrangement uses TRBV7-2 and TRBJ1-5; D call uncertain. Germline CDR1 is SGHTA and CDR2 is FQGNSA. This CDR3 is 12 amino acids long. Trimming removed 0 bases from V and 9 bases from J, with 6 bases in between. CDR3 DNA sequence: TGTGCCAGCAGCTTAGCTTGGGGGCCCCAGCATTTT. Its protein product is CASSLAWGPQHF. Based on the CDR3 plus reference TRBV7-2 and TRBJ1-5, the full variable domain is GAGVSQSPSNKVTEKGKDVELRCDPISGHTALYWYRQSLGQGLEFLIYFQGNSAPDKSGLPSDRFSAERTGGSVSTLTIQRTQQEDSAVYLCASSLAWGPQHFGDGTRLSIL.

This clone was counted only a few times. The genes are TRBV3-1 (or the pseudogene TRBV3-2) and TRBJ2-7; D ambiguous. This CDR3 comprises 13 residues. Trimming stripped 1 base from V and 6 bases from J, with 10 bases between. CDR1 and CDR2 from the germline V gene are LGHDT and YNNKEL (reference sequence). The CDR3 reads CASSQGQATEQYF. As DNA, the CDR3 is TGTGCCAGCAGCCAAGGACAAGCGACCGAGCAGTACTTC.

This chain links TRBV5-8 with TRBJ1-1, with 7 nucleotides matching TRBD1. CDR1 is SGHTS, CDR2 YDEGEE, per germline. The junction had 17 bases not matched to a gene; V was cut back by 2 bases and J by 7 bases. The CDR3 is 17 amino acids. CDR3 nucleotides: TGTGCCAGCAGCTTACCCGGTGCGACAGGGTTTTTGAGTGAAGCTTTCTTT. Protein: CASSLPGATGFLSEAFF. The full variable domain, rest sourced from reference TRBV5-8 and TRBJ1-1, is EAGVTQSPTHLIKTRGQQATLRCSPISGHTSVYWYQQALGLGLQFLLWYDEGEERNRGNFPPRFSGRQFPNYSSELNVNALELEDSALYLCASSLPGATGFLSEAFFGQGTRLTVV.

V usage is TRBV29-1 and J usage is TRBJ2-3; TRBD1 agrees at 7 bases. This CDR3 has 14 residues. V shed 6 bases, J shed 3 bases, and the junction held 9 bases outside the gene matches. The germline V gene has CDR1 SQVTM and CDR2 ANQGSEA. CDR3 bases: TGCAGCGTACCCCGGACAGGTTCGACAGATACGCAGTATTTT. Encoded protein: CSVPRTGSTDTQYF.

The CDR3 spells CASSLSLLAGLLQETQYF. DNA of the CDR3: TGTGCCAGCAGCTTAAGTCTACTAGCCGGATTACTCCAAGAGACCCAGTACTTC. This chain uses TRBV7-9 with TRBJ2-5, with a tentative D call TRBD2 (6 bases). The CDR3 contains 18 residues. Trimming left V 2 bases short and J 1 base short, with 20 bases between. Per germline, CDR1 SEHNR and CDR2 FQNEAQ (reference sequence). Looking up the rest from reference TRBV7-9 and TRBJ2-5 gives the full variable domain: DTGVSQNPRHKITKRGQNVTFRCDPISEHNRLYWYRQTLGQGPEFLTYFQNEAQLEKSRLLSDRFSAERPKGSFSTLEIQRTEQGDSAMYLCASSLSLLAGLLQETQYFGPGTRLLVL.

The chain couples TRBV6-5 to TRBJ1-2; no reliable D call. Between the trimmed V and J ends, which lost 2 bases and 6 bases, there was a span of 7 bases. The CDR3 loop spans 12 amino acids. Germline lookup yields CDR1 MNHEY and CDR2 SVGAGI. The CDR3 is CASSYVGNGYTF. The CDR3 bases are TGTGCCAGCAGTTACGTAGGGAATGGCTACACCTTC.

This clone has just one count. This chain connects TRBV6-5 to TRBJ1-2; TRBD1 aligns across 7 bases. The CDR3 totals 14 residues. J was trimmed by 6 bases and V by 0 bases; bases with no gene match: 4. The germline V gene encodes CDR1 MNHEY and CDR2 SVGAGI. CDR3 bases: TGTGCCAGCAGTTACTCGCAGGGGGTGGATGGCTACACCTTC. It translates to CASSYSQGVDGYTF.

The chain couples TRBV11-2 to TRBJ1-3, with TRBD1 identical over 8 bases. V gave up 5 bases and J gave up 2 bases; unmatched junction bases: 5. The CDR3 covers 15 residues. Germline CDR1 SGHAT, CDR2 FQNNGV. The chain's CDR3 is CASSTQGAAGNTIYF. The DNA for the CDR3 is TGTGCCAGCAGCACCCAGGGGGCGGCTGGAAACACCATATATTTT.

The CDR3 DNA sequence: TGTGCCAGCTCACCAGTGGGTATAAACAATGAGCAGTTCTTC. It is translated as CASSPVGINNEQFF. The chain recombines TRBV18 with TRBJ2-1; no firm D call. The CDR3 runs 14 residues. The V gene's germline CDR1 is KGHSH and CDR2 LQKENI. The V end lost 2 bases, the J end lost 5 bases, and 10 bases lay between the germline ends.

The V call is TRBV30, the J call TRBJ1-4, with D hard to call. From germline, CDR1 is GTSNPN and CDR2 SVGIG (reference sequence). V was trimmed by 2 bases and J by 7 bases, leaving 11 bases between them. This CDR3 spans 13 amino acids. The CDR3 coding sequence is TGTGCCTGGAGTCGTGGGTGGAGTGAAAAACTGTTTTTT. Protein: CAWSRGWSEKLFF.

V gene TRBV10-2 combines with J gene TRBJ2-6, with D unclear. The CDR3 is 16 residues long. Germline CDR1 WSHSY, CDR2 SAAADI. V was shortened by 2 bases and J by 0 bases, with 8 bases between the two germline ends. The chain's CDR3 is CASSEAWTSGANVLTF. The CDR3 nucleotides read TGCGCCAGCAGTGAGGCGTGGACCTCTGGGGCCAACGTCCTGACTTTC.